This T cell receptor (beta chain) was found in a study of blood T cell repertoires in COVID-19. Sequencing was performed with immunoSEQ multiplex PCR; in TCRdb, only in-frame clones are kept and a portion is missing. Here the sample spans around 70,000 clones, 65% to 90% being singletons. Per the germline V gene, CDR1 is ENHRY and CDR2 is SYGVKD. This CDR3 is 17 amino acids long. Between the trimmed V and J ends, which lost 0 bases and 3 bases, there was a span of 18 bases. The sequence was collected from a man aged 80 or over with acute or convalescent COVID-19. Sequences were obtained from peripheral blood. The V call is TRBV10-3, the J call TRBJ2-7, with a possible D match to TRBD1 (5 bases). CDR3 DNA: TGTGCCATCAGTGAGTCACGGCCCGGCAGGGTGAACTACGAGCAGTACTTC. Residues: CAISESRPGRVNYEQYF.